This T cell receptor beta chain was identified during a study of blood T cell repertoires in COVID-19. Study details: T cells, B-cell-depleted T cells, or PBMCs supplied cDNA or gDNA.

This clone appeared a single time. The CDR3 has 13 residues. Germline V lookup: CDR1 SGHAT, CDR2 FQNNGV. V lost 5 bases to trimming and J lost 4 bases, with 12 bases between them. Original analysis: Quantification of nucleated cells was approximated via reference gene primer amplification. Measured with immunoSEQ multiplex PCR; TCRdb has only the in-frame clones, and not every one. The V and J calls and the clone size are those of that table, but D and trimming were determined from the DNA. The profile shows 300,000 or so clones, approximately 85% of them singletons. The source is a woman in her fifties or sixties with acute or convalescent COVID-19. The sample comprised peripheral blood. The chain recombines TRBV11-2 with TRBJ2-7; no firm D call. The CDR3 loop is CASSEIGWYEQYF. The CDR3 coding sequence is TGTGCCAGCAGCGAAATCGGGTGGTACGAGCAGTACTTC. The variable domain in full, with the rest retrieved from reference TRBV11-2 and TRBJ2-7, is EAGVAQSPRYKIIEKRQSVAFWCNPISGHATLYWYQQILGQGPKLLIQFQNNGVVDDSQLPKDRFSAERLKGVDSTLKIQPAKLEDSAVYLCASSEIGWYEQYFGPGTRLTVT.